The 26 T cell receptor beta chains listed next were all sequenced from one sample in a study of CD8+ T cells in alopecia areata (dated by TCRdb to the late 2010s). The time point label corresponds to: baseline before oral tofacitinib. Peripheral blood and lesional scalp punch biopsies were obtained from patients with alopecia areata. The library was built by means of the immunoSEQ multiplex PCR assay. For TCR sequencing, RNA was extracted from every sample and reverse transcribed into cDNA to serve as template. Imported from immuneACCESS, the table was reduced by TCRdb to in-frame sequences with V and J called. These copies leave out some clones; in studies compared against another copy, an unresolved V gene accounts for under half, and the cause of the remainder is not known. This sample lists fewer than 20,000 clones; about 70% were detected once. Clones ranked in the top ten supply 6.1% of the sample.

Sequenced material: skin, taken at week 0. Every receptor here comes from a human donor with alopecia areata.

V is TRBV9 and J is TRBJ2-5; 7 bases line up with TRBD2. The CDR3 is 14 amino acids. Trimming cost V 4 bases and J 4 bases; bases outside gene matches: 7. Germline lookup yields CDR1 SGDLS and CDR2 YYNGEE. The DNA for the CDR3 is TGTGCCAGCAGCCTCGGACTAGTAGGAGAGACCCAGTACTTC. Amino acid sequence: CASSLGLVGETQYF.

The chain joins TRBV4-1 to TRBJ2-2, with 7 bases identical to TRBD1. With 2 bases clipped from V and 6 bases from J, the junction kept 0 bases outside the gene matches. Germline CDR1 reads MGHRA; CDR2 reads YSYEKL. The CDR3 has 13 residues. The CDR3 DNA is TGCGCCAGCAGCCAACAGGGGGCCGGGGAGCTGTTTTTT. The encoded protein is CASSQQGAGELFF.

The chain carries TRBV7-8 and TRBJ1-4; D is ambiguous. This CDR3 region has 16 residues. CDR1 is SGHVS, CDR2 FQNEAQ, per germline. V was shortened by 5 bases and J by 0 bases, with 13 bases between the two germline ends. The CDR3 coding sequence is TGTGCCAGCAGCCCCCGCTGGGCCCCAACTAATGAAAAACTGTTTTTT. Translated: CASSPRWAPTNEKLFF.

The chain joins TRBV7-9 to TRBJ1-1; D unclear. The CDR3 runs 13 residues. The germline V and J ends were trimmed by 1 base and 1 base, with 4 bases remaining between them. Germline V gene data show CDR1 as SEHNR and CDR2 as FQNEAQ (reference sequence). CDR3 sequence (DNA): TGTGCCAGCAGCTTAGAGGAGAACACTGAAGCTTTCTTT. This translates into CASSLEENTEAFF.

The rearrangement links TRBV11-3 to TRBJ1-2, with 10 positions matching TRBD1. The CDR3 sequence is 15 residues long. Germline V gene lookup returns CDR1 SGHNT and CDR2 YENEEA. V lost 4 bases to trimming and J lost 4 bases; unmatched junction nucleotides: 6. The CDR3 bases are TGTGCCAGCAGCTACCGGGACAGGGGTACCTATGGCTACACCTTC. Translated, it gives CASSYRDRGTYGYTF.

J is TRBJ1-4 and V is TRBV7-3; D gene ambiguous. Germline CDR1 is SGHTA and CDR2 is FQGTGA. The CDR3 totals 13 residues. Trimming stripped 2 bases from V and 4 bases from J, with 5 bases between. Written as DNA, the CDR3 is TGTGCCAGCAGCTTACAGGTTAATGAAAAACTGTTTTTT. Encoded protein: CASSLQVNEKLFF.

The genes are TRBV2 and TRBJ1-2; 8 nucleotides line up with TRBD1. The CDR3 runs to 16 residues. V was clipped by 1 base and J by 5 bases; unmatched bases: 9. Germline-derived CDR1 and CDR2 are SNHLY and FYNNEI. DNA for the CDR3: TGTGCCAGCAGTGAAGGGCAGGGGGCTCATAAGTATGGCTACACCTTC. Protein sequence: CASSEGQGAHKYGYTF.

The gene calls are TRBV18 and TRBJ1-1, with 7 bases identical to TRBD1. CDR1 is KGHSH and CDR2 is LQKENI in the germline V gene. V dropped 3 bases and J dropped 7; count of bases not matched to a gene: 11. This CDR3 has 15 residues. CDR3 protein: CASSPPGTVSFEAFF. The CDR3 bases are TGTGCCAGCTCACCTCCCGGGACAGTTAGTTTTGAAGCTTTCTTT. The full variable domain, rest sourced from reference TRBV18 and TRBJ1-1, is NAGVMQNPRHLVRRRGQEARLRCSPMKGHSHVYWYRQLPEEGLKFMVYLQKENIIDESGMPKERFSAEFPKEGPSILRIQQVVRGDSAAYFCASSPPGTVSFEAFFGQGTRLTVV.

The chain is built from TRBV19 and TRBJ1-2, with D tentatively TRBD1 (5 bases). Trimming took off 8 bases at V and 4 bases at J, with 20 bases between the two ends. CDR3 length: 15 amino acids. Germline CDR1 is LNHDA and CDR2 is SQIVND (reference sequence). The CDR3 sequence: CASHPPGGPSYGYTF. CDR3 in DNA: TGTGCCAGTCATCCTCCCGGGGGTCCCTCCTATGGCTACACCTTC.

The chain's CDR3 is CASSLDSRANVLTF. For the CDR3, the DNA is TGTGCCAGCAGCTTAGACTCAAGGGCCAACGTCCTGACTTTC. The V call is TRBV7-9, the J call TRBJ2-6; unclear D gene. Germline CDR1 SEHNR, CDR2 FQNEAQ (reference sequence). The CDR3 contains 14 residues. The V and J ends lost 1 base and 5 bases respectively, with 6 bases between them.

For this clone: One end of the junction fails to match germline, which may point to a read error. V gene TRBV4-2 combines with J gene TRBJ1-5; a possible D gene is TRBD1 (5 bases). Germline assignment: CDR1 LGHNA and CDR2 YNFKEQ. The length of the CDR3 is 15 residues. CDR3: CAGSQDLVGRQPQHF. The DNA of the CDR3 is TGTGCCGGCAGCCAAGATTTAGTGGGACGCCAGCCCCAGCATTTT.

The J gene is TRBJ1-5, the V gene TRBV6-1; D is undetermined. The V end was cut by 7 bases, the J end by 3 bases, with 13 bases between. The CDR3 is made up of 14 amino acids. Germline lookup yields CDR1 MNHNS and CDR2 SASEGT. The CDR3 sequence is CASIHGRDNQPQHF. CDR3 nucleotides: TGTGCCAGCATCCACGGGAGGGACAATCAGCCCCAGCATTTT.

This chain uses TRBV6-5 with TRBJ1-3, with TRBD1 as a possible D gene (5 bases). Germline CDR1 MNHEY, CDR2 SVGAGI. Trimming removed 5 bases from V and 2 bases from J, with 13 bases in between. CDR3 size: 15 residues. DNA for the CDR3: TGTGCCAGCAGTCAAGGACAACGGACTGGAAACACCATATATTTT. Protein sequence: CASSQGQRTGNTIYF.

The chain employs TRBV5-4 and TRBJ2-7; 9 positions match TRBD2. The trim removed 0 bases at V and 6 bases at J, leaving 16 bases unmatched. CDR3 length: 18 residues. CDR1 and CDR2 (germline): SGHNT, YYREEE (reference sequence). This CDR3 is CASSLAPTGAGLAREQYF. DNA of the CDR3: TGTGCCAGCAGCTTGGCTCCCACGGGCGCCGGACTAGCGCGCGAGCAGTACTTC.

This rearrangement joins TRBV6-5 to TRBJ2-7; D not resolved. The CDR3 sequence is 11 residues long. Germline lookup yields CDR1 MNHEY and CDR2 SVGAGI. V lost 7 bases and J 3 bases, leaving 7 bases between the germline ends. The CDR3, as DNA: TGTGCCAGCAACACGGACTACGAGCAGTACTTC. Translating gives CASNTDYEQYF.

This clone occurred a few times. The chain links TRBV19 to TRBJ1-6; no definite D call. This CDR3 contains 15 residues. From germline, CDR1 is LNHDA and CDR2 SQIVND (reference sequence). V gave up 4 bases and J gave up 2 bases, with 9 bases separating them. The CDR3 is CASSKAAAYNSPLHF. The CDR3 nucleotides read TGTGCCAGTAGTAAGGCCGCAGCCTATAATTCACCCCTCCACTTT.

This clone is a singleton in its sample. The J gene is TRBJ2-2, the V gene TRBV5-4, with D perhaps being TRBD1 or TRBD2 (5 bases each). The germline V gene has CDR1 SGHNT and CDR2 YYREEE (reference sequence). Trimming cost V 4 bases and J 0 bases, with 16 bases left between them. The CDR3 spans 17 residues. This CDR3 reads CASSPGARASNTGELFF. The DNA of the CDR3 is TGTGCCAGCAGCCCCGGGGCCAGGGCCTCGAACACCGGGGAGCTGTTTTTT.

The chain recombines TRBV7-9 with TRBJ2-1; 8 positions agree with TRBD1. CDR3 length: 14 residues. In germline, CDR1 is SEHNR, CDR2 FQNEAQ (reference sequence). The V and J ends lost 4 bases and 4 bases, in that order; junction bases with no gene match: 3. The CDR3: CASSSGQAYNEQFF. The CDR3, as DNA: TGTGCCAGCAGCTCGGGACAGGCGTACAATGAGCAGTTCTTC.

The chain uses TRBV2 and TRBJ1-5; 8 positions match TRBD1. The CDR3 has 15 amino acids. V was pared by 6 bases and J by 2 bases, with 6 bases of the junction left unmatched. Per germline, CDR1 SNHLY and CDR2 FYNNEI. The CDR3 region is CASRRTGGGNQPQHF. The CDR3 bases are TGTGCCAGCAGACGTACAGGGGGAGGCAATCAGCCCCAGCATTTT.

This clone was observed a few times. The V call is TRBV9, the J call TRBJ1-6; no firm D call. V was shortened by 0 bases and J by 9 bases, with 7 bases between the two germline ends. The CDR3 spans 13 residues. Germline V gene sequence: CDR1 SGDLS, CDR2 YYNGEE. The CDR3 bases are TGTGCCAGCAGCGTAGATCAAAGTTCACCCCTCCACTTT. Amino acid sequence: CASSVDQSSPLHF.

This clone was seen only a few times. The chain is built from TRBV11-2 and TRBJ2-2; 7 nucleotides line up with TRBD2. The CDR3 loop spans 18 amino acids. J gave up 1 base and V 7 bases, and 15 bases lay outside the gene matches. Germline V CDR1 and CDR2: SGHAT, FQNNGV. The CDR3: CASNPLPVAGRNTGELFF. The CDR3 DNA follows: TGTGCCAGCAACCCCTTGCCGGTAGCGGGCAGGAACACCGGGGAGCTGTTTTTT.

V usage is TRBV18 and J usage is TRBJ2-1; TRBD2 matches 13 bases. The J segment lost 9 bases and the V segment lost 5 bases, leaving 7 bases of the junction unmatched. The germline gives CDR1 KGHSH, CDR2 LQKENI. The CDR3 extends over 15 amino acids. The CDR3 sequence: CASSSPGLAGFEQFF. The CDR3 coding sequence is TGTGCCAGCTCATCCCCGGGACTAGCGGGGTTTGAGCAGTTCTTC.

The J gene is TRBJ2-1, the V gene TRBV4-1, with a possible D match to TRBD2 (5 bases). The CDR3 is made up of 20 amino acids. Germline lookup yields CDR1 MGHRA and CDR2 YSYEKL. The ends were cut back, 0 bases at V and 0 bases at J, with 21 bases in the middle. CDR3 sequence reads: CASSQDSEVSHMISYNEQFF. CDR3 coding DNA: TGCGCCAGCAGCCAAGATAGCGAGGTATCACATATGATCTCCTACAATGAGCAGTTCTTC.

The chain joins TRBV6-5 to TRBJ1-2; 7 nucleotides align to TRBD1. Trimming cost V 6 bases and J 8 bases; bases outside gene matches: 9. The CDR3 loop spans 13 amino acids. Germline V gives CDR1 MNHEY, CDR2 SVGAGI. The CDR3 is CASSDRQGRGYTF. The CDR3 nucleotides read TGTGCCAGCAGCGACCGACAGGGTCGGGGCTACACCTTC.

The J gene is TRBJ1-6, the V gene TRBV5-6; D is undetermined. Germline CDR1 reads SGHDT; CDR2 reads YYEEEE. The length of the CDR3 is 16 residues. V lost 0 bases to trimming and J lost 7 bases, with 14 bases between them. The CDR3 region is CASSLDPVSKNSPLHF. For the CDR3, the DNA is TGTGCCAGCAGCTTGGATCCTGTATCAAAGAATTCACCCCTCCACTTT.

Written as DNA, the CDR3 is TGTGCCAGTAGCAAACTACTCGCGACTACCGGGGAGCTGTTTTTT. It is translated as CASSKLLATTGELFF. The V and J genes are TRBV19 and TRBJ2-2, with D unclear. Germline assignment: CDR1 LNHDA and CDR2 SQIVND (reference sequence). Trimming pared 6 bases from V and 5 bases from J, leaving 16 bases between. This CDR3 contains 15 residues.